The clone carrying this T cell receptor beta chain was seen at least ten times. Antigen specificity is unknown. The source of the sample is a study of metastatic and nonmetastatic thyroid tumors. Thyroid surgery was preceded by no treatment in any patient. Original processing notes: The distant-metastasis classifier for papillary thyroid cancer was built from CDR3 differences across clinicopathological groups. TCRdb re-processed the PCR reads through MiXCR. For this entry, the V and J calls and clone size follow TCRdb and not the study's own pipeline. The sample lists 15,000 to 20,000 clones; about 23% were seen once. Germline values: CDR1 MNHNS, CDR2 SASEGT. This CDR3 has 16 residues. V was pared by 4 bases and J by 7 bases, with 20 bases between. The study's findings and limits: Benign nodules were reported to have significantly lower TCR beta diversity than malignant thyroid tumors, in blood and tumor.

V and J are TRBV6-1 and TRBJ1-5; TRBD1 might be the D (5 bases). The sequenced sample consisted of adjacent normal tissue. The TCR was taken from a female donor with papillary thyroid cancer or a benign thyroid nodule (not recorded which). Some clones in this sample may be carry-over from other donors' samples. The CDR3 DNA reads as TGTGCCAGCAGTGTTCGGAAAGGGCAGGGAAGGCAGCCCCAGCATTTT. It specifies CASSVRKGQGRQPQHF.